Below, 7 T cell receptor beta chains from the same sample are listed, as sequenced in a study of T cell responses to AZD1222 COVID-19 vaccine. TCRdb's copy holds only in-frame clones and misses some; the assay was immunoSEQ multiplex PCR. The sample has 200,000 or so clones, about 86% seen once. The sample consisted of peripheral blood, taken on day 0 of AZD1222 vaccination. The receptors derive from an adult in good health.

V and J are TRBV19 and TRBJ2-1; D not certain. The CDR3 runs 13 residues. V was cut by 2 bases and J by 5 bases, with 7 bases left in between. CDR1 and CDR2 from the germline V gene are LNHDA and SQIVND (reference sequence). This CDR3 reads CASSISHNNEQFF. DNA of the CDR3: TGTGCCAGTAGTATATCCCATAACAATGAGCAGTTCTTC.

V usage is TRBV7-9 and J usage is TRBJ2-2; D is perhaps TRBD2 (5 bases). V lost 5 bases and J 5 bases, leaving 12 bases between the germline ends. This CDR3 spans 14 amino acids. Germline V gives CDR1 SEHNR, CDR2 FQNEAQ (reference sequence). DNA for the CDR3: TGTGCCAGCAGCCGGGCCGGGGAGACCGGGGAGCTGTTTTTT. Residues: CASSRAGETGELFF.

This rearrangement joins TRBV5-1 to TRBJ1-3; D is unclear. The CDR3 runs 15 residues. Trimming cost V 2 bases and J 0 bases, with 9 bases left between them. Germline CDR1 reads SGHRS; CDR2 reads YFSETQ. In DNA form, the CDR3 reads TGCGCCAGCAGCTTAACACCCAACTCTGGAAACACCATATATTTT. It is translated as CASSLTPNSGNTIYF.

The CDR3 here is CATSENRQSNQPQHF. The CDR3 DNA follows: TGTGCCACCAGTGAAAACAGACAGAGCAATCAGCCCCAGCATTTT. The rearrangement uses TRBV24-1 and TRBJ1-5, with D maybe TRBD1 (5 bases). Germline V gene sequence: CDR1 KGHDR, CDR2 SFDVKD. V dropped 4 bases and J dropped 1 base, with 10 bases sitting between them. The CDR3 has 15 residues.

Only a few counts were recorded for this clone. The CDR3, as DNA: TGTGCCAGCAGGAGAGGCGGGGTTAGCACAGATACGCAGTATTTT. Its translation is CASRRGGVSTDTQYF. V is TRBV28 and J is TRBJ2-3, with a tentative D call TRBD2 (6 bases). CDR3 length equals 15 residues. V lost 6 bases and J lost 0, with 13 bases in between. CDR1 MDHEN and CDR2 SYDVKM come from the germline V gene.

This rearrangement joins TRBV10-3 to TRBJ2-7, with D perhaps matching TRBD2 (6 bases). This CDR3 region has 12 residues. V was trimmed by 5 bases and J by 7 bases, leaving 12 bases between them. The germline gives CDR1 ENHRY, CDR2 SYGVKD. DNA of the CDR3: TGTGCCATCAGTACAAGGGACTCTGAGCAGTACTTC. It yields the protein CAISTRDSEQYF.

This rearrangement joins TRBV30 to TRBJ1-1; D might be TRBD1 (5 bases). CDR3 length equals 12 residues. The germline V and J ends were trimmed by 3 bases and 1 base, with 6 bases remaining between them. Per the germline V gene, CDR1 is GTSNPN and CDR2 is SVGIG (reference sequence). The chain's CDR3 is CAWRTGNTEAFF. DNA of the CDR3: TGTGCCTGGAGAACAGGGAACACTGAAGCTTTCTTT.